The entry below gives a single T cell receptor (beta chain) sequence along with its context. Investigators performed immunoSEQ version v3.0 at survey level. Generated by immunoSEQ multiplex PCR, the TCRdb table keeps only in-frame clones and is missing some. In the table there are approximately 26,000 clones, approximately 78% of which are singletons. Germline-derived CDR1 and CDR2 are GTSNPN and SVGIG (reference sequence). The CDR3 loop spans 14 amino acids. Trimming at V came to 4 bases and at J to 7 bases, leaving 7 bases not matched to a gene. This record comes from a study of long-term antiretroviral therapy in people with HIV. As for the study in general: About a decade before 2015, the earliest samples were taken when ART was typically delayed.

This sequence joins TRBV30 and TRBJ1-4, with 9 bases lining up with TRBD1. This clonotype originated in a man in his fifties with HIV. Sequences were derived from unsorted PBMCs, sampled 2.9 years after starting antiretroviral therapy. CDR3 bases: TGTGCCTGGACCCCGGGACAGGGAGGTGAAAAACTGTTTTTT. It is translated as CAWTPGQGGEKLFF.